This TCR beta chain was identified during a study of blood T cells in healthy people across ages. Study observations and caveats: There were more naive CD4+ cells and higher diversity in long-lived donors than in aged donors.

A second about 6 to 11 cycle PCR used barcoded and J-beta primers. TCRdb used MiXCR to reprocess the 5' RACE reads, holding one entry per CDR3 protein. The repertoire has more than 900,000 distinct CDR3 sequences, 20% to 25% of them found once; the top ten carry 0.65% to 0.75%. About this clonotype: Its target is not known.

The draw of peripheral blood yielded about 9.4 milliliters from each donor. Extraction yielded at least 5.5 micrograms of total RNA per sample. This sample also appeared in a second study, on T cells of mothers and their children.

This sequence originates from a girl between 2 and 10 years old in good health. The sample consisted of blood.

The CDR3 sequence is CSARVEIAKNIQYF. DNA for the CDR3: TGCAGTGCTAGAGTAGAGATAGCCAAAAACATTCAGTACTTC. The V and J genes are TRBV20-1 and TRBJ2-4; D call uncertain. Germline loops: CDR1 DFQATT, CDR2 SNEGSKA (reference sequence). The CDR3 sequence is 14 residues long. V lost 1 base to trimming and J lost 0 bases, with 7 bases between them.